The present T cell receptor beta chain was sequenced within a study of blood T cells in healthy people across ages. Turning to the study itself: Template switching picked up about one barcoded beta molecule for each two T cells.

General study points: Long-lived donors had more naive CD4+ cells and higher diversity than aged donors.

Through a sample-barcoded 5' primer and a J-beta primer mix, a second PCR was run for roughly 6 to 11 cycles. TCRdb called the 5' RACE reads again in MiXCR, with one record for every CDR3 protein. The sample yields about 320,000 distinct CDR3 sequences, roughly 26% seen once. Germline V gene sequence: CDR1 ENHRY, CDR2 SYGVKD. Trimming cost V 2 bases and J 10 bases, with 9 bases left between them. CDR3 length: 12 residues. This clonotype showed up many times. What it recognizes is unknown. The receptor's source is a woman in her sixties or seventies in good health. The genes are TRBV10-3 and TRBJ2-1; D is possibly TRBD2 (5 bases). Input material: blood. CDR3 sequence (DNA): TGTGCCATCAGTGAGCCTTGGAGGGAGCAGTTCTTC. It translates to CAISEPWREQFF.